This T cell receptor (beta chain) stems from a study of T cells in Graves' hyperthyroidism and ophthalmopathy. Researchers took RNA transcripts and amplified the TCR beta CDR3 regions from them. RT-PCR in the first round (using the HTBI primer set) targeted the TCR CDR3. MiXCR, applied by TCRdb to the multiplex PCR reads, yields one record per CDR3 protein. The sample lists about 210,000 distinct CDR3 sequences, about a sixth seen once, with roughly 50% in the top ten. This clonotype was found many times. Looked up from germline, CDR1 is SNHLY and CDR2 is FYNNEI. The CDR3 contains 14 residues. V was clipped by 5 bases and J by 6 bases; unmatched bases: 9.

The receptor comes from a man aged 50-59 years with Graves' hyperthyroidism. The J gene is TRBJ1-2, the V gene TRBV2; the match to TRBD1 covers 7 bases. The sequenced sample was blood. CDR3 region: CASSTAQTGNGYTF. CDR3 coding DNA: TGTGCCAGCAGTACGGCTCAGACAGGGAATGGCTACACCTTC.